This T cell receptor (beta chain) was profiled in a study of blood T cell repertoires in COVID-19. Study in general: Sites in the United States, Italy and Spain provided acute and convalescent COVID-19 samples.

Individuals aged 18 to 89 years were recruited from 24 US areas. This CDR3 is 15 amino acids long. From germline, CDR1 is LNHDA and CDR2 SQIVND (reference sequence). V was cut by 3 bases and J by 0 bases, with 12 bases left in between. Original processing notes: Reference gene primer amplification gave estimated nucleated cell counts. Sequencing used immunoSEQ multiplex PCR; TCRdb keeps in-frame clones, though not all of them. V, J and clone size are those of that table, while D and trimming were read from the DNA. The profile shows some 380,000 clones, roughly 86% of them singletons. This clonotype originated in a woman between 40 and 55 years old with acute COVID-19. The sample was PBMCs or T cells enriched from blood (not recorded which). The chain is built from TRBV19 and TRBJ2-7; D is perhaps TRBD1 (6 bases). The CDR3 DNA reads TGTGCCAGTAGTATCCAGCAGGGGCTCTCCTACGAGCAGTACTTC. This sequence encodes CASSIQQGLSYEQYF.